The present entry profiles one T cell receptor (beta chain) with its context. Seattle enrolled patients during active infection and tracked them longitudinally. Per the original data handling: Reference gene primer amplification gave nucleated cell count estimates. Produced via immunoSEQ multiplex PCR; TCRdb's table is partial and in-frame only. V, J and clone size are those of that table, while D and trimming were read from the DNA. The sample lists approximately 210,000 clones; 84% were seen once. This sample is drawn from a study of blood T cell repertoires in COVID-19. At the level of the study: Samples representing acute and convalescent COVID-19 were sourced from the United States, Italy and Spain. PBMCs, B-cell-depleted T cells, or T cells provided the cDNA or gDNA that made up the material.

The germline V gene encodes CDR1 DFQATT and CDR2 SNEGSKA (reference sequence). V dropped 3 bases and J dropped 6 bases, with 15 bases sitting between them. This CDR3 is 14 amino acids long. The specimen sequenced was peripheral blood. This chain joins TRBV20-1 and TRBJ2-1; D possibly corresponds to TRBD2 (5 bases). This clonotype was sampled from a woman older than 75 with COVID-19, enrolled during active disease. The CDR3 is CSASSSGRTNEQFF. The CDR3 DNA follows: TGCAGTGCTAGTTCAAGCGGAAGAACCAATGAGCAGTTCTTC.